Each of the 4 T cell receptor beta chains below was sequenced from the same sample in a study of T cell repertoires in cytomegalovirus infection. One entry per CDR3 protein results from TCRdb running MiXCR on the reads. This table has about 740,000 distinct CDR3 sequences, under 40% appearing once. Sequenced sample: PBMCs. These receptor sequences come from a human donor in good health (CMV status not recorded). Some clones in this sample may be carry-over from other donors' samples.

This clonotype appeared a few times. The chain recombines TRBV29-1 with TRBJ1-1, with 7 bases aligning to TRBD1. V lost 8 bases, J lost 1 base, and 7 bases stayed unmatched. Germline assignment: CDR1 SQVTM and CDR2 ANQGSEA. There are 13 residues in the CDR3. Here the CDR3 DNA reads TGCAGCTCCATGAGACAGGGGAACACTGAAGCTTTCTTT. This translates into CSSMRQGNTEAFF.

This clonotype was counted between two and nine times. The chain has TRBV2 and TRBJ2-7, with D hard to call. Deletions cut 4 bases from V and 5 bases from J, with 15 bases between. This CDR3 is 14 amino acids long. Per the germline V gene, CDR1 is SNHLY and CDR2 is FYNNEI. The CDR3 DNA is TGTGCCAGCAGTGGGGGTTACGTTATCCACGAGCAGTACTTC. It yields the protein CASSGGYVIHEQYF.

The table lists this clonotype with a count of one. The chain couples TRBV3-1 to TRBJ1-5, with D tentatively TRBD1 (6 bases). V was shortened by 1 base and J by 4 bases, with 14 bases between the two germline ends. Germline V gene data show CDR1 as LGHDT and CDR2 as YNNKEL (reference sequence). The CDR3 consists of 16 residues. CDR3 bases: TGTGCCAGCAGCCAAGCGTTGGGGGGGCCAAATCAGCCCCAGCATTTT. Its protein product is CASSQALGGPNQPQHF.

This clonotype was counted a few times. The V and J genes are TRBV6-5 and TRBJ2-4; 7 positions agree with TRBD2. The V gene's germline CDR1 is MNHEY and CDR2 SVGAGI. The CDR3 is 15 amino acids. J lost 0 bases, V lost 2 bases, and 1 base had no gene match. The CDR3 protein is CASSYGGGAKNIQYF. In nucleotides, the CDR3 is TGTGCCAGCAGTTACGGCGGGGGAGCCAAAAACATTCAGTACTTC.